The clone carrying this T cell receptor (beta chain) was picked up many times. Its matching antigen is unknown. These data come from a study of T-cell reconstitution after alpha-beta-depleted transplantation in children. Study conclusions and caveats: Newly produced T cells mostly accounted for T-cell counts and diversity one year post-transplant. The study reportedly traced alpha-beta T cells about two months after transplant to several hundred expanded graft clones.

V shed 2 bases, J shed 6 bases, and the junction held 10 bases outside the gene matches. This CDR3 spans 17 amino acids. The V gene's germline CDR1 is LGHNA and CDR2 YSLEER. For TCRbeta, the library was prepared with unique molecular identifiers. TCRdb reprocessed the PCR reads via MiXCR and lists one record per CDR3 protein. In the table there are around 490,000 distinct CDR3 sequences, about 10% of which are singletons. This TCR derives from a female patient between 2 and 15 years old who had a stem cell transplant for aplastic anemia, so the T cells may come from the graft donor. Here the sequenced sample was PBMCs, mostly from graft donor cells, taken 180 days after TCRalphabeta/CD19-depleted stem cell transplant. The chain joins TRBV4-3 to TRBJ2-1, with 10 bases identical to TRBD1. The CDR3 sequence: CASSQRPPRDRGNEQFF. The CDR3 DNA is TGCGCCAGCAGCCAACGCCCCCCCCGGGACAGGGGCAATGAGCAGTTCTTC.